One and the same sample provided the 20 T cell receptor beta chains below, sequenced in a study of PD-L1 blockade in urothelial cancer. Profiled with immunoSEQ multiplex PCR; TCRdb holds only in-frame clones, not every one. The data contain around 56,000 clones, 86% of them singletons. The source was PBMCs, collected around atezolizumab (anti-PD-L1) treatment. The origin of the receptors is a man aged 45 to 65 with urothelial cancer.

The gene calls are TRBV4-2 and TRBJ1-4; TRBD1 is a possible D gene (6 bases). The germline V and J ends were trimmed by 0 bases and 5 bases, with 13 bases remaining between them. This CDR3 is 16 amino acids long. CDR1 is LGHNA, CDR2 YNFKEQ, per germline. DNA for the CDR3: TGTGCCAGCAGCCAAGATCCAAGGACAGCGAATGAAAAACTGTTTTTT. The encoded protein is CASSQDPRTANEKLFF.

This clone was seen only a few times. V usage is TRBV6-1 and J usage is TRBJ1-1; no clear D gene. Germline lookup yields CDR1 MNHNS and CDR2 SASEGT. V was clipped by 3 bases and J by 0 bases, with 8 bases between them. The CDR3 contains 14 residues. CDR3 coding DNA: TGTGCCAGCAGTGAGAGGAGGATGAACACTGAAGCTTTCTTT. Its translation is CASSERRMNTEAFF.

The chain links TRBV6-6 to TRBJ1-1, with a weak D call TRBD1 (6 bases). The CDR3 runs to 15 residues. With 7 bases removed from V and 0 bases from J, the gap between germline ends came to 15 bases. Germline V CDR1 and CDR2: MNHNY, SVGAGI (reference sequence). The CDR3 spells CASTPDSSMNTEAFF. CDR3 in DNA: TGTGCCAGCACCCCGGACAGCTCCATGAACACTGAAGCTTTCTTT.

The chain joins TRBV25-1 to TRBJ2-5; D may be TRBD2 (5 bases). V dropped 5 bases and J dropped 1 base, with 17 bases sitting between them. CDR1 is MGHDK, CDR2 SYGVNS, per germline. CDR3 length: 16 residues. DNA for the CDR3: TGTGCCAGCAGTCCCTCCGGGCGGGTGGGCCAAGAGACCCAGTACTTC. Translated: CASSPSGRVGQETQYF.

The genes are TRBV5-1 and TRBJ2-2; 9 bases are shared with TRBD2. Trimming cost V 7 bases and J 1 base; bases outside gene matches: 5. Per the germline V gene, CDR1 is SGHRS and CDR2 is YFSETQ. The CDR3 contains 15 residues. The CDR3 bases are TGCGCCAGCCGGACTAGCGCCCGGAACACCGGGGAGCTGTTTTTT. It specifies CASRTSARNTGELFF. The full variable domain, rest sourced from reference TRBV5-1 and TRBJ2-2, is KAGVTQTPRYLIKTRGQQVTLSCSPISGHRSVSWYQQTPGQGLQFLFEYFSETQRNKGNFPGRFSGRQFSNSRSEMNVSTLELGDSALYLCASRTSARNTGELFFGEGSRLTVL.

This chain links TRBV28 with TRBJ1-2; D not resolved. Trimming took off 6 bases at V and 4 bases at J, with 9 bases between the two ends. Germline CDR1 MDHEN, CDR2 SYDVKM. This CDR3 region has 12 residues. The CDR3 here is CASSRNSYGYTF. In DNA, the CDR3 is TGTGCCAGCAGCCGAAACAGCTATGGCTACACCTTC.

This sequence joins TRBV19 and TRBJ2-3; 8 bases match TRBD1. V was pared by 5 bases and J by 3 bases, with 4 bases of the junction left unmatched. CDR1 and CDR2 (germline): LNHDA, SQIVND (reference sequence). The CDR3 sequence is 14 residues long. The CDR3 nucleotides are TGTGCCAGTAGTCCGGGACAGGTGACAGATACGCAGTATTTT. Amino acids: CASSPGQVTDTQYF.

The V call is TRBV15, the J call TRBJ2-1, with 14 positions matching TRBD2. The CDR3 contains 19 residues. The trim removed 4 bases at V and 7 bases at J, leaving 15 bases unmatched. In germline, CDR1 is LNHNV, CDR2 YYDKDF (reference sequence). The DNA for the CDR3 is TGTGCCACCAGCACGCGACTAGCGGGAGGGCCTTCCCTCGGGAATGAGCAGTTCTTC. Its translation is CATSTRLAGGPSLGNEQFF.

This rearrangement joins TRBV6-1 to TRBJ2-7, with D perhaps matching TRBD1 (6 bases). Trimming removed 2 bases at V and 11 bases at J, with 19 bases between. The CDR3 is 14 amino acids. The germline V gene encodes CDR1 MNHNS and CDR2 SASEGT. CDR3 sequence reads: CASSENRVTPMEYF. The CDR3 bases are TGTGCCAGCAGTGAAAACAGGGTAACCCCGATGGAGTACTTC.

The V call is TRBV18, the J call TRBJ2-2; TRBD1 might be the D (6 bases). Germline values: CDR1 KGHSH, CDR2 LQKENI. This CDR3 has 17 amino acids. V was cut by 2 bases and J by 0 bases, with 13 bases left in between. The CDR3 sequence is CASSPLQGTTNTGELFF. Here the CDR3 DNA reads TGTGCCAGCTCACCATTGCAAGGGACAACGAACACCGGGGAGCTGTTTTTT.

The V and J genes are TRBV7-9 and TRBJ2-7; D is perhaps TRBD1 (5 bases). V was pared by 4 bases and J by 7 bases, with 14 bases between. This CDR3 region has 13 residues. Looked up from germline, CDR1 is SEHNR and CDR2 is FQNEAQ (reference sequence). The CDR3 region has the DNA TGTGCCAGCAGCTCGGCAGGGCAAGGGGAGCAGTACTTC. This sequence encodes CASSSAGQGEQYF.

The chain links TRBV6-6 to TRBJ1-5; TRBD1 aligns across 9 bases. Trimming at V came to 4 bases and at J to 4 bases, leaving 8 bases not matched to a gene. The CDR3 loop spans 16 amino acids. CDR1 and CDR2 from the germline V gene are MNHNY and SVGAGI (reference sequence). The CDR3 reads CASSFPGQGMNQPQHF. CDR3 coding DNA: TGTGCCAGCAGTTTCCCGGGACAGGGTATGAATCAGCCCCAGCATTTT.

The chain uses TRBV28 and TRBJ1-2, with D hard to call. Germline CDR1 is MDHEN and CDR2 is SYDVKM. Trimming removed 3 bases at V and 6 bases at J, with 8 bases between. The length of the CDR3 is 12 residues. CDR3 DNA: TGTGCCAGCAGTTTTAGGGAGAATGGCTACACCTTC. It codes for CASSFRENGYTF.

This chain joins TRBV7-2 and TRBJ2-1, with 8 positions matching TRBD2. CDR3 length: 16 residues. Germline CDR1 SGHTA, CDR2 FQGNSA. Trimming cost V 3 bases and J 4 bases; bases outside gene matches: 8. DNA for the CDR3: TGTGCCAGCAGCTTGGCGGGGCTAGCGGGTTACAATGAGCAGTTCTTC. Encoded protein: CASSLAGLAGYNEQFF.

The rearrangement links TRBV5-1 to TRBJ2-7; D might be TRBD1 (6 bases). V lost 4 bases and J lost 2, with 10 bases in between. Germline CDR1 SGHRS, CDR2 YFSETQ. The CDR3 has 13 amino acids. CDR3: CASSRDTTYEQYF. For the CDR3, the DNA is TGCGCCAGCAGCCGGGACACGACCTACGAGCAGTACTTC.

The chain is built from TRBV7-3 and TRBJ2-7; TRBD2 might be the D (6 bases). V dropped 2 bases and J dropped 2 bases, with 13 bases sitting between them. Germline V gives CDR1 SGHTA, CDR2 FQGTGA. The CDR3 totals 15 residues. Here the CDR3 reads CASSLLGGPPYEQYF. The CDR3 region has the DNA TGTGCCAGCAGCTTATTGGGAGGCCCCCCCTACGAGCAGTACTTC. The full variable domain, rest sourced from reference TRBV7-3 and TRBJ2-7, is GAGVSQTPSNKVTEKGKYVELRCDPISGHTALYWYRQSLGQGPEFLIYFQGTGAADDSGLPNDRFFAVRPEGSVSTLKIQRTERGDSAVYLCASSLLGGPPYEQYFGPGTRLTVT.

This sequence joins TRBV2 and TRBJ1-1; D remains unclear. The V gene lost 5 bases and the J gene lost 3 bases, with 13 bases spanning the gap. The CDR3 runs to 14 residues. CDR1 and CDR2 (germline): SNHLY, FYNNEI. The CDR3 coding sequence is TGTGCCAGCAGTTTCGACACTCAAGACACTGAAGCTTTCTTT. This codes for CASSFDTQDTEAFF. Variable domain in full (rest from reference TRBV2 and TRBJ1-1): EPEVTQTPSHQVTQMGQEVILRCVPISNHLYFYWYRQILGQKVEFLVSFYNNEISEKSEIFDDQFSVERPDGSNFTLKIRSTKLEDSAMYFCASSFDTQDTEAFFGQGTRLTVV.

V is TRBV6-1 and J is TRBJ2-1; TRBD1 matches 7 bases. The CDR3 is made up of 13 amino acids. Germline CDR1 reads MNHNS; CDR2 reads SASEGT. Germline trimming cut 7 bases from V and 4 bases from J; bases unmatched to any gene: 4. The CDR3, as DNA: TGTGCCAGCAAGGGACAGAATTACAATGAGCAGTTCTTC. Amino acids: CASKGQNYNEQFF.

J is TRBJ2-2 and V is TRBV5-4; 8 nucleotides agree with TRBD2. With 4 bases clipped from V and 4 bases from J, the junction kept 15 bases outside the gene matches. Germline lookup yields CDR1 SGHNT and CDR2 YYREEE (reference sequence). This CDR3 is built from 18 residues. The CDR3 protein is CASSKSLGGGSSTGELFF. For the CDR3, the DNA is TGTGCCAGCAGCAAGTCCCTCGGGGGGGGGAGTAGCACCGGGGAGCTGTTTTTT.

CDR3 in amino acids: CASSLSGSGDNEQFF. The CDR3, as DNA: TGTGCCAGCAGTTTAAGCGGGAGCGGGGACAATGAGCAGTTCTTC. The chain couples TRBV28 to TRBJ2-1; 8 bases align to TRBD2. The trim removed 2 bases at V and 5 bases at J, leaving 5 bases unmatched. The germline CDR1 and CDR2 sequences are MDHEN and SYDVKM. There are 15 residues in the CDR3. Looking up the rest from reference TRBV28 and TRBJ2-1 gives the full variable domain: DVKVTQSSRYLVKRTGEKVFLECVQDMDHENMFWYRQDPGLGLRLIYFSYDVKMKEKGDIPEGYSVSREKKERFSLILESASTNQTSMYLCASSLSGSGDNEQFFGPGTRLTVL.